Listed below are T cell receptor beta chains from one sample, sequenced in a study of beta chain features in type 1 diabetes. Assay used: immunoSEQ multiplex PCR; TCRdb lists only in-frame clones, some missing. The data contain approximately 160,000 clones, 50% to 70% of them seen just once; the ten biggest clones take up roughly 0.092%. The specimen sequenced was naive CD4+ T cells from blood. Source of these receptors: a man aged 25 to 40 with type 1 diabetes. Each CDR3 is given without its conserved first and last residue. Size is omitted from some rows. Given values are once, few, many or a class for expanded clones.

. TRBJ2-2 TRBV7-2 ASSLAQDSSGLRLF
. TRBJ2-1 TRBV7-2 ASSPGVSGLNEQF
. TRBJ2-3 TRBV10-3 AIRQNEDYITDTQY
. TRBJ2-5 TRBV7-9 ASSLFARGGPNQETQY
once TRBJ2-7 TRBV30 AWSLVGYEQY
. TRBJ2-7 TRBV27 ASSPIQGRMDEQY
. TRBJ2-3 TRBV6-5 ASSSMSGATDTQY
. TRBJ2-7 TRBV29-1 SVQLGTGPYEQY
once TRBJ1-1 TRBV18 ASSPRDQNTEAF
few TRBJ2-4 TRBV6-6 ASSYGGQNIQY
. TRBJ2-3 TRBV9 ASSVGGGPTDTQY
. TRBJ2-6 TRBV5-4 ASSFPRAGANVLT
. TRBJ2-2 TRBV29-1 SVDRGNTGELF
. TRBJ1-2 TRBV21-1 ASSILGRNYGYT
. TRBJ2-5 TRBV7-6 ASSLGFQETQY
. TRBJ1-2 TRBV29-1 SVDQQGIANYGYT
few TRBJ2-6 TRBV29-1 SAFTTTGANVLT
. TRBJ2-7 TRBV10-1 ASSETGRREQY
few TRBJ2-7 TRBV29-1 SVARLAAEEQY
. TRBJ2-3 TRBV11-2 ASSLEADTQY
. TRBJ1-2 TRBV30 AWSSPAFYGYT
. TRBJ1-1 TRBV9 ASSGTLNPTEAF
. TRBJ2-3 TRBV30 AWSVGLLTDTQY
. TRBJ2-1 TRBV4-3 ASSQQGQGENNEQF
. TRBJ2-1 TRBV10-3 AISDSSPYNEQF
. TRBJ1-3 TRBV25-1 ASSELQGLPGNTIY
. TRBJ2-1 TRBV28 ASSIRHGTSDNEQF
. TRBJ2-3 TRBV4-3 ASSQDPGTQY
. TRBJ2-5 TRBV30 ACSGEETQY
. TRBJ2-7 TRBV18 ASSTSRQYEQY
. TRBJ1-2 TRBV15 ATSRDHVGYT
. TRBJ2-1 TRBV9 ASSVYGQLSYNEQF
. TRBJ1-4 TRBV6-5 ASSLNRGGEKLF
. TRBJ2-2 TRBV13 ASSFGTAVTGELF
few TRBJ2-5 TRBV7-2 ASSPEGGLGGETQY
. TRBJ2-5 TRBV20-1 SAREWETQY
. TRBJ1-6 TRBV7-2 ASSFQNYNSPLH
. TRBJ2-7 TRBV9 ASSASVTSGALGEQY